One sample yielded the 27 T cell receptor beta chains listed below, sequenced in a study of shared clonotypes between healthy human individuals. TCRdb's copy holds only in-frame clones and misses some; the assay was immunoSEQ multiplex PCR. The sample records hundreds of thousands of clones, 73% being singletons. Sequenced input: memory CD4+ T cells sorted from blood. Specified subset: CD45RA-negative fraction. These receptors were collected from a young man in good health.

The rearrangement joins TRBV19 to TRBJ2-3, with D possibly TRBD1 on 6 matching bases. The CDR3 consists of 17 residues. From germline, CDR1 is LNHDA and CDR2 SQIVND (reference sequence). Deletions cut 4 bases from V and 7 bases from J, with 24 bases between. Here the CDR3 reads CASSTLSPRQGINTQYF. The CDR3 nucleotides are TGTGCCAGTAGTACCCTTTCTCCGCGGCAGGGGATAAATACGCAGTATTTT.

The genes are TRBV9 and TRBJ2-3, with 7 bases that match TRBD2. This CDR3 comprises 18 residues. The germline V gene has CDR1 SGDLS and CDR2 YYNGEE. Trimming removed 0 bases from V and 2 bases from J; junction bases left unmatched: 12. CDR3 sequence: CASSVGEGGPWNTDTQYF. CDR3 DNA sequence: TGTGCCAGCAGCGTAGGAGAGGGAGGGCCGTGGAACACAGATACGCAGTATTTT.

This chain links TRBV5-1 with TRBJ2-1; 7 positions agree with TRBD2. The CDR3 is made up of 13 amino acids. Germline V CDR1 and CDR2: SGHRS, YFSETQ. The trim removed 7 bases at V and 5 bases at J, leaving 6 bases unmatched. CDR3: CASAGTNNNEQFF. CDR3 nucleotide sequence: TGCGCCAGCGCGGGGACTAACAACAATGAGCAGTTCTTC.

At least ten counts were recorded for this clone. The V call is TRBV18, the J call TRBJ1-5, with a tentative D call TRBD1 (6 bases). V lost 2 bases to trimming and J lost 5 bases, with 13 bases between them. The CDR3 is 15 residues long. The germline V gene has CDR1 KGHSH and CDR2 LQKENI. CDR3 sequence reads: CASSPLGAADQPQHF. Here the CDR3 DNA reads TGTGCCAGCTCACCATTGGGGGCCGCGGATCAGCCCCAGCATTTT.

As regards this clone: Other DNA sequences in the same sample also yield this CDR3. J is TRBJ2-7 and V is TRBV6-5, with 9 nucleotides matching TRBD1. The CDR3 is 14 amino acids. Unmatched junction bases numbered 6, after V lost 6 bases and J lost 3 bases. CDR1 MNHEY and CDR2 SVGAGI come from the germline V gene. CDR3 amino acids: CASRLTGGGYEQYF. The DNA for the CDR3 is TGTGCCAGCAGACTAACAGGGGGCGGCTACGAGCAGTACTTC.

Note on this clone: Different DNA sequences within this sample yield the same CDR3. The V call is TRBV30, the J call TRBJ2-5, with D tentatively TRBD1 (6 bases). Germline V gives CDR1 GTSNPN, CDR2 SVGIG (reference sequence). V was clipped by 0 bases and J by 4 bases, with 6 bases between them. CDR3 size: 12 residues. In nucleotides, the CDR3 is TGTGCCTGGAGTGTACAGGGAGAGACCCAGTACTTC. Translated: CAWSVQGETQYF.

This clone has a handful of counts. The V call is TRBV5-4, the J call TRBJ2-7, with 8 bases that match TRBD2. The junction had 1 base not matched to a gene; V was cut back by 0 bases and J by 5 bases. The CDR3 extends over 13 amino acids. Germline lookup yields CDR1 SGHNT and CDR2 YYREEE (reference sequence). The CDR3 region has the DNA TGTGCCAGCAGCTTGGCGGGAGGGCACGAGCAGTACTTC. Protein sequence: CASSLAGGHEQYF.

The CDR3 DNA is TGCGCCAGCAGCCAAGGGCCCTACACAGATACGCAGTATTTT. It codes for CASSQGPYTDTQYF. The chain employs TRBV4-1 and TRBJ2-3; D is undetermined. This CDR3 is built from 14 residues. Looked up from germline, CDR1 is MGHRA and CDR2 is YSYEKL. V was clipped by 1 base and J by 2 bases, with 7 bases between them.

The rearrangement uses TRBV11-2 and TRBJ1-5, with no clear D. Germline V gene data show CDR1 as SGHAT and CDR2 as FQNNGV. The V gene lost 5 bases and the J gene lost 2 bases, with 10 bases spanning the gap. The CDR3 covers 14 residues. In DNA, the CDR3 is TGTGCCAGCAGCGCGGGGTCGGGCAATCAGCCCCAGCATTTT. Amino acids: CASSAGSGNQPQHF.

The chain joins TRBV5-1 to TRBJ1-4; the D gene is possibly TRBD1 (6 bases). Germline-derived CDR1 and CDR2 are SGHRS and YFSETQ. V dropped 0 bases and J dropped 4 bases, with 13 bases sitting between them. The CDR3 length is 16 residues. Written as DNA, the CDR3 is TGCGCCAGCAGCTTGGCGAGGGGGGAGAATAATGAAAAACTGTTTTTT. Translated: CASSLARGENNEKLFF.

This clone appeared a single time. The J gene is TRBJ2-7, the V gene TRBV6-5; D gene ambiguous. CDR1 and CDR2 (germline): MNHEY, SVGAGI. Trimming took 5 bases from V and 2 from J, leaving 16 bases between them. The length of the CDR3 is 15 residues. The CDR3 DNA reads TGTGCCAGCAGTGCGCAAATTGACCCCACCTACGAGCAGTACTTC. Its translation: CASSAQIDPTYEQYF.

The chain links TRBV7-3 to TRBJ2-1; weak D call: TRBD1 (5 bases). V was shortened by 1 base and J by 4 bases, with 11 bases between the two germline ends. The length of the CDR3 is 15 residues. Germline V gene data show CDR1 as SGHTA and CDR2 as FQGTGA. CDR3 bases: TGTGCCAGCAGCTTAAGTCAGGGTGCGTACAATGAGCAGTTCTTC. This codes for CASSLSQGAYNEQFF.

The chain links TRBV7-2 to TRBJ1-4; D possibly corresponds to TRBD1 (6 bases). CDR1 SGHTA and CDR2 FQGNSA come from the germline V gene. The CDR3 covers 15 residues. The ends were cut back, 1 base at V and 0 bases at J, with 6 bases in the middle. The CDR3 DNA sequence: TGTGCCAGCAGCTTAGGGACAGCAACTAATGAAAAACTGTTTTTT. The encoded protein is CASSLGTATNEKLFF. The full variable domain, with the rest looked up from reference TRBV7-2 and TRBJ1-4, is GAGVSQSPSNKVTEKGKDVELRCDPISGHTALYWYRQSLGQGLEFLIYFQGNSAPDKSGLPSDRFSAERTGGSVSTLTIQRTQQEDSAVYLCASSLGTATNEKLFFGSGTQLSVL.

This chain uses TRBV2 with TRBJ2-5, with 13 bases identical to TRBD2. The CDR3 consists of 16 residues. Germline V gives CDR1 SNHLY, CDR2 FYNNEI. The V gene end was trimmed by 6 bases and the J gene end by 4 bases; junction bases not matched to a gene: 8. CDR3 nucleotides: TGTGCCAGCAGCGGTGGGACTAGCGGGATGTCAGAGACCCAGTACTTC. This codes for CASSGGTSGMSETQYF.

This chain connects TRBV18 to TRBJ1-4; D call uncertain. CDR1 is KGHSH and CDR2 is LQKENI in the germline V gene. Trimming cost V 5 bases and J 0 bases, with 10 bases left between them. CDR3 size: 15 residues. The CDR3, as DNA: TGTGCCAGCTCAACCCTCACTGCAACTAATGAAAAACTGTTTTTT. It codes for CASSTLTATNEKLFF.

The chain combines TRBV9 with TRBJ2-7; 9 bases are a match to TRBD2. There are 15 residues in the CDR3. Germline assignment: CDR1 SGDLS and CDR2 YYNGEE. Germline trimming cut 4 bases from V and 0 bases from J; bases unmatched to any gene: 5. The CDR3 reads CASSTSSGASYEQYF. In DNA, the CDR3 is TGTGCCAGCAGCACCTCTAGCGGGGCCTCCTACGAGCAGTACTTC.

A note on this clone: A far larger clone is only one base removed, so a read error is likely. The V gene is TRBV7-2, the J gene TRBJ2-7; the match to TRBD2 covers 7 bases. The CDR3 runs to 18 residues. CDR1 and CDR2 from the germline V gene are SGHTA and FQGNSA. CDR3 protein: CASSSATPPTLAGVEQCF. The CDR3 DNA reads as TGTGCCAGCAGCTCCGCAACCCCCCCAACCCTGGCGGGAGTCGAGCAGTGCTTC.

The J gene is TRBJ2-3, the V gene TRBV5-6; a weak D match, TRBD2 (6 bases). From germline, CDR1 is SGHDT and CDR2 YYEEEE. The germline V and J ends were trimmed by 6 bases and 0 bases, with 17 bases remaining between them. This CDR3 spans 16 amino acids. The DNA of the CDR3 is TGTGCCAGCACCCGTCCGGGACTCGCTAGCACAGATACGCAGTATTTT. It yields the protein CASTRPGLASTDTQYF.

The rearrangement uses TRBV5-4 and TRBJ2-3; D is perhaps TRBD1 or TRBD2 (5 bases each). V was clipped by 4 bases and J by 0 bases, with 9 bases between them. This CDR3 spans 14 amino acids. The germline gives CDR1 SGHNT, CDR2 YYREEE (reference sequence). CDR3 region: CASSPRESTDTQYF. The CDR3 nucleotides read TGTGCCAGCAGCCCCAGGGAGAGCACAGATACGCAGTATTTT.

This rearrangement joins TRBV14 to TRBJ2-7; D not resolved. Germline-derived CDR1 and CDR2 are SGHDN and FVKESK. The CDR3 contains 15 residues. Between the trimmed V and J ends, which lost 0 bases and 2 bases, there was a span of 11 bases. The CDR3 bases are TGTGCCAGCAGCCAAGATGTGGGTCCCACCTACGAGCAGTACTTC. This translates into CASSQDVGPTYEQYF.

The chain is built from TRBV27 and TRBJ2-4; either TRBD1 or TRBD2 may fit D (5 bases each). This CDR3 is built from 15 residues. V was pared by 0 bases and J by 6 bases, with 12 bases between. From germline, CDR1 is MNHEY and CDR2 SMNVEV (reference sequence). CDR3 bases: TGTGCCAGCAGTTTATCGTTGGGGACGGTAAACATTCAGTACTTC. Amino acids: CASSLSLGTVNIQYF.

The V gene is TRBV5-1, the J gene TRBJ1-2; no reliable D call. The V gene lost 0 bases and the J gene lost 6 bases, with 6 bases spanning the gap. Germline loops: CDR1 SGHRS, CDR2 YFSETQ. This CDR3 has 12 residues. The CDR3 coding sequence is TGCGCCAGCAGCTTGGTAGGGAATGGCTACACCTTC. It codes for CASSLVGNGYTF.

The gene calls are TRBV5-4 and TRBJ2-7; D not resolved. The V end lost 3 bases, the J end lost 0 bases, and 13 bases lay between the germline ends. The CDR3 extends over 15 amino acids. Germline-derived CDR1 and CDR2 are SGHNT and YYREEE (reference sequence). The CDR3: CASSSPRASSYEQYF. The CDR3 nucleotides are TGTGCCAGCAGCTCGCCAAGGGCGAGCTCCTACGAGCAGTACTTC.

The genes are TRBV5-4 and TRBJ1-3; D remains unclear. Germline-derived CDR1 and CDR2 are SGHNT and YYREEE (reference sequence). This CDR3 is built from 16 residues. V lost 0 bases and J 0 bases, leaving 10 bases between the germline ends. The CDR3 bases are TGTGCCAGCAGCTTGGGGCCCTTGGGCTCTGGAAACACCATATATTTT. This encodes CASSLGPLGSGNTIYF.

The chain couples TRBV9 to TRBJ2-1, with 7 bases that match TRBD2. This CDR3 is built from 16 residues. After removal of 4 bases from V and 4 bases from J, the junction contained 11 bases not matched to a gene. The V gene's germline CDR1 is SGDLS and CDR2 YYNGEE. The CDR3 DNA reads as TGTGCCAGCAGCCATATTGGTGGCGGGGGTTACAATGAGCAGTTCTTC. Protein: CASSHIGGGGYNEQFF.

V gene TRBV13 combines with J gene TRBJ1-1; 7 nucleotides align to TRBD1. The CDR3 has 16 residues. CDR1 is PRHDT, CDR2 FYEKMQ, per germline (reference sequence). V lost 5 bases, J lost 0 bases, and 9 bases stayed unmatched. Here the CDR3 DNA reads TGTGCCAGCAGCCTGAACAGGGACAGCTTGAACACTGAAGCTTTCTTT. It codes for CASSLNRDSLNTEAFF. Full variable domain (rest looked up from reference TRBV13 and TRBJ1-1): AAGVIQSPRHLIKEKRETATLKCYPIPRHDTVYWYQQGPGQDPQFLISFYEKMQSDKGSIPDRFSAQQFSDYHSELNMSSLELGDSALYFCASSLNRDSLNTEAFFGQGTRLTVV.

V and J are TRBV5-4 and TRBJ2-1, with 12 bases lining up with TRBD2. This CDR3 is 14 amino acids long. With V trimmed by 5 bases and J by 5 bases, 2 bases remained unmatched. The germline gives CDR1 SGHNT, CDR2 YYREEE (reference sequence). The CDR3 loop is CASSTSGRNNEQFF. The CDR3 DNA follows: TGTGCCAGCAGTACTAGCGGGAGGAACAATGAGCAGTTCTTC.